The clone carrying this TCR beta chain has just a few counts. Antigen: not known. The CDR3 sequence is 13 residues long. Germline loops: CDR1 SQVTM, CDR2 ANQGSEA. Deletions cut 2 bases from V and 10 bases from J, with 15 bases between. These data belong to a study of CD8 T cells in ankylosing spondylitis. The study, taken as a whole, reports: Clones linked to disease, bearing a CD8+ phenotype, were relatively rare in peripheral blood. It appeared that ankylosing spondylitis blood was characterized by a TCR beta motif of several highly homologous variants. Reported data indicate significant enrichment of disease-linked clones within matched ankylosing spondylitis synovial fluid. Previously reported in reactive arthritis synovial fluid and blood were some of the motif variants.

Using quantitative 5'-RACE with molecular barcodes, the authors made TCR beta libraries. TCRdb processed the 5' RACE reads anew with MiXCR; each CDR3 protein has one entry. The sample has about 400,000 distinct CDR3 sequences; 20% to 25% are singletons. This rearrangement joins TRBV29-1 to TRBJ2-1; D could derive from TRBD1 or TRBD2 (5 bases each). The sequenced material came from blood, either unsorted or a sorted T cell fraction (not recorded which). This clonotype was obtained from a male donor with ankylosing spondylitis. CDR3 bases: TGCAGCGTTGAACGGGACCGAGGCTCGGAGCAGTTCTTC. The encoded protein is CSVERDRGSEQFF.